This TCR beta chain was obtained from a study of control samples from healthy donors and cancer patients. TCRdb's copy holds only in-frame clones and misses some; the assay was immunoSEQ multiplex PCR. Among about 89,000 clones listed, more than 75% were seen once. Germline trimming cut 3 bases from V and 4 bases from J; bases unmatched to any gene: 9. The germline CDR1 and CDR2 sequences are SGHAT and FQNNGV. The CDR3 is made up of 17 amino acids. Material for sequencing was blood. The rearrangement joins TRBV11-2 to TRBJ2-2; 9 bases are shared with TRBD2. This receptor was taken from a man between 25 and 39 years old in good health. The CDR3 loop is CASSFVGGGAITGELFF. In DNA, the CDR3 is TGTGCCAGCAGCTTCGTCGGCGGGGGGGCCATCACCGGGGAGCTGTTTTTT.